The 18 T cell receptor beta chains presented below share a single source sample, sequenced in a study of cytomegalovirus exposure and HLA in healthy donors. Use of 60 Vbeta and 13 Jbeta primers characterized the PCR. Repertoires were generated with immunoSEQ multiplex PCR, while TCRdb's copy carries only in-frame clones and drops some. The sample consists of more than 200,000 clones, about 80% of them appearing once. The sequenced sample was PBMCs. These TCRs come from a middle-aged man in good health and CMV-seronegative.

This chain uses TRBV7-5 with TRBJ2-1; the listed D gene, TRBD2, was not tested against the DNA. TRBV7-5 is annotated as a pseudogene. The CDR3 length is 16 residues. CDR3 coding DNA: TGTGTCAGAAGCCAAGAGAGCGGGAGGACGGGAAATGAGCAGTTCTTC. Translation: CVRSQESGRTGNEQFF.

V usage is TRBV6-6 and J usage is TRBJ1-6; D is possibly TRBD1 (6 bases). The germline CDR1 and CDR2 sequences are MNHNY and SVGAGI (reference sequence). The CDR3 covers 15 residues. V dropped 4 bases and J dropped 3 bases, with 10 bases sitting between them. CDR3 residues: CASSFQDSYNSPLHF. CDR3 sequence (DNA): TGTGCCAGCAGTTTTCAGGACAGCTATAATTCACCCCTCCACTTT.

The V call is TRBV7-2, the J call TRBJ2-3, with 13 bases matching TRBD2. V dropped 5 bases and J dropped 5; count of bases not matched to a gene: 7. Germline V CDR1 and CDR2: SGHTA, FQGNSA. The CDR3 is 16 residues long. CDR3 sequence: CASSLGTSGVIDTQYF. In DNA form, the CDR3 reads TGTGCCAGCAGCCTGGGGACTAGCGGGGTGATAGATACGCAGTATTTT.

This chain connects TRBV30 to TRBJ2-5, with 7 bases identical to TRBD2. The CDR3 is made up of 14 amino acids. Germline CDR1 and CDR2: GTSNPN and SVGIG (reference sequence). V shed 0 bases and J 2 bases; nucleotides not matched to a gene: 3. CDR3 nucleotide sequence: TGTGCCTGGAGTGTACTGGGGGGGCAAGAGACCCAGTACTTC. It codes for CAWSVLGGQETQYF.

This chain connects TRBV7-9 to TRBJ2-2, with unresolved D. Trimming cost V 2 bases and J 5 bases, with 6 bases left between them. Germline CDR1 and CDR2: SEHNR and FQNEAQ (reference sequence). This CDR3 is built from 13 residues. The CDR3 DNA reads as TGTGCCAGCAGCTTACAATTGACCGGGGAGCTGTTTTTT. Residues: CASSLQLTGELFF.

This clone showed up just once. The chain has TRBV7-7 and TRBJ2-7, with D hard to call. V shed 5 bases and J shed 5 bases, with 7 bases lying between them. Germline values: CDR1 SSHAT, CDR2 FNYEAQ (reference sequence). This CDR3 spans 11 amino acids. The CDR3 sequence: CASSNLDEQYF. Here the CDR3 DNA reads TGTGCCAGCAGCAATCTAGACGAGCAGTACTTC.

The chain recombines TRBV19 with TRBJ1-3, with TRBD1 matching over 8 bases. CDR3 size: 13 residues. V lost 7 bases and J lost 8; bases outside the gene matches: 7. The germline gives CDR1 LNHDA, CDR2 SQIVND (reference sequence). CDR3 in DNA: TGTGCCAGTACCAGGGGGCGAGGTGACACCATATATTTT. It encodes CASTRGRGDTIYF. Using reference TRBV19 and TRBJ1-3 for the parts outside the CDR3, the full variable domain is DGGITQSPKYLFRKEGQNVTLSCEQNLNHDAMYWYRQDPGQGLRLIYYSQIVNDFQKGDIAEGYSVSREKKESFPLTVTSAQKNPTAFYLCASTRGRGDTIYFGEGSWLTVV.

The chain joins TRBV2 to TRBJ2-6; D unresolved. CDR3 length: 13 amino acids. Trimming took off 7 bases at V and 4 bases at J, with 8 bases between the two ends. Looked up from germline, CDR1 is SNHLY and CDR2 is FYNNEI. For the CDR3, the DNA is TGTGCCAGCACTCGAGGAGGGGCCAACGTCCTGACTTTC. Its protein is CASTRGGANVLTF.

This chain links TRBV7-2 with TRBJ1-1; 8 positions match TRBD1. V lost 4 bases to trimming and J lost 4 bases; unmatched junction nucleotides: 11. The germline gives CDR1 SGHTA, CDR2 FQGNSA. This CDR3 is 16 amino acids long. This CDR3 reads CASSSQGAGVGTEAFF. CDR3 nucleotides: TGTGCCAGCAGCTCTCAGGGGGCTGGGGTGGGCACTGAAGCTTTCTTT.

The CDR3 DNA sequence: TGTGCCAGCAGCTTACCCAGGGGGCTAGCTAGCAATCAGCCCCAGCATTTT. It specifies CASSLPRGLASNQPQHF. The chain couples TRBV7-2 to TRBJ1-5, with 8 bases that match TRBD1. The ends lost 2 bases at V and 0 bases at J; junction bases unmatched: 6. CDR1 SGHTA and CDR2 FQGNSA come from the germline V gene. The CDR3 has 17 amino acids.

The chain recombines TRBV19 with TRBJ1-2; maybe TRBD1 (5 bases). The V end was cut by 7 bases, the J end by 5 bases, with 14 bases between. Per the germline V gene, CDR1 is LNHDA and CDR2 is SQIVND (reference sequence). The CDR3 spans 13 residues. The CDR3 nucleotides are TGTGCCAGTACCAAGGGGCCCGAGTATGGCTACACCTTC. Its protein is CASTKGPEYGYTF.

This clone was detected a few times. The rearrangement uses TRBV5-1 and TRBJ2-3; 9 bases are shared with TRBD2. V shed 4 bases, J shed 4 bases, and the junction held 22 bases outside the gene matches. Looked up from germline, CDR1 is SGHRS and CDR2 is YFSETQ. CDR3 length: 20 residues. CDR3 in amino acids: CASSLSAFSPAGGWADTQYF. CDR3 in DNA: TGCGCCAGCAGCCTCTCAGCTTTTTCACCGGCGGGAGGGTGGGCAGATACGCAGTATTTT. Together with reference TRBV5-1 and TRBJ2-3, the CDR3 gives the full variable domain: KAGVTQTPRYLIKTRGQQVTLSCSPISGHRSVSWYQQTPGQGLQFLFEYFSETQRNKGNFPGRFSGRQFSNSRSEMNVSTLELGDSALYLCASSLSAFSPAGGWADTQYFGPGTRLTVL.

V usage is TRBV6-5 and J usage is TRBJ2-5; D is perhaps TRBD1 (5 bases). V was pared by 4 bases and J by 4 bases, with 19 bases between. The CDR3 runs to 16 residues. The germline V gene has CDR1 MNHEY and CDR2 SVGAGI. The CDR3 region is CASSSQLTGIRETQYF. The CDR3 region has the DNA TGTGCCAGCAGTTCCCAATTAACAGGAATTAGAGAGACCCAGTACTTC.

This clone was counted only a few times. This chain uses TRBV7-2 with TRBJ2-5; 7 nucleotides align to TRBD2. CDR3 size: 14 residues. Germline loops: CDR1 SGHTA, CDR2 FQGNSA. Trimming cost V 1 base and J 6 bases; bases outside gene matches: 5. Written as DNA, the CDR3 is TGTGCCAGCAGCTTAGGGGTAGCGGGCCAGACCCAGTACTTC. It specifies CASSLGVAGQTQYF.

This clone was seen more than once but under ten times. This chain connects TRBV5-5 to TRBJ2-7; no clear D gene. The CDR3 contains 14 residues. Between the trimmed V and J ends, which lost 3 bases and 1 base, there was a span of 11 bases. Germline V gives CDR1 SGHKS, CDR2 YYEKEE (reference sequence). The CDR3 DNA reads TGTGCCAGCAGCTCGGTTTCAGGTTCCTACGAGCAGTACTTC. This codes for CASSSVSGSYEQYF.

This chain uses TRBV7-2 with TRBJ1-4; D is perhaps TRBD1 (5 bases). The CDR3 is 15 amino acids. V dropped 5 bases and J dropped 10 bases, with 20 bases sitting between them. CDR1 and CDR2 from the germline V gene are SGHTA and FQGNSA. The CDR3 here is CASSQRLQRGGKLFF. The CDR3 DNA sequence: TGTGCCAGCAGCCAGCGGCTCCAGCGGGGGGGAAAACTGTTTTTT.

The chain employs TRBV5-1 and TRBJ2-5, with 15 nucleotides matching TRBD2. The germline V gene encodes CDR1 SGHRS and CDR2 YFSETQ. The junction had 10 bases not matched to a gene; V was cut back by 4 bases and J by 3 bases. CDR3 length equals 18 residues. The CDR3 spells CASSPGLAGGSGEETQYF. CDR3 coding DNA: TGCGCCAGCAGCCCTGGACTAGCGGGAGGGTCGGGAGAAGAGACCCAGTACTTC.

The rearrangement joins TRBV5-6 to TRBJ1-2, with a possible D match to TRBD1 (6 bases). From germline, CDR1 is SGHDT and CDR2 YYEEEE. The V gene lost 4 bases and the J gene lost 4 bases, with 11 bases spanning the gap. The CDR3 length is 13 residues. The CDR3 DNA follows: TGTGCCAGCAGCCCGGGGGGGCCCTATGGCTACACCTTC. This encodes CASSPGGPYGYTF.